The 18 T cell receptor beta chains below were found in one sample sequenced in a study of blood T cell repertoires in COVID-19. Profiled with immunoSEQ multiplex PCR; TCRdb holds only in-frame clones, not every one. The sample contains 300,000 to 400,000 clones, around 87% of which appear only once. Sequenced input: peripheral blood. These receptors originate from a woman aged 60 to 75 with COVID-19, enrolled during active disease.

The chain couples TRBV7-2 to TRBJ2-2; D remains ambiguous. Germline V gene sequence: CDR1 SGHTA, CDR2 FQGNSA. V lost 3 bases to trimming and J lost 7 bases, with 12 bases between them. The CDR3 loop spans 14 amino acids. CDR3 DNA sequence: TGTGCCAGCAGCTTGAATCGCGGAAGCGGGGAGCTGTTTTTT. Amino acid sequence: CASSLNRGSGELFF. The whole variable domain, remainder taken from reference TRBV7-2 and TRBJ2-2, is GAGVSQSPSNKVTEKGKDVELRCDPISGHTALYWYRQSLGQGLEFLIYFQGNSAPDKSGLPSDRFSAERTGGSVSTLTIQRTQQEDSAVYLCASSLNRGSGELFFGEGSRLTVL.

The chain carries TRBV7-2 and TRBJ1-1; possibly TRBD1 for D (5 bases). Trimming cost V 1 base and J 7 bases, with 13 bases left between them. The CDR3 spans 14 residues. In germline, CDR1 is SGHTA, CDR2 FQGNSA. CDR3 region: CASSLEGWGGEAFF. For the CDR3, the DNA is TGTGCCAGCAGCTTAGAGGGGTGGGGTGGTGAAGCTTTCTTT.

V and J are TRBV7-9 and TRBJ2-4; 8 bases match TRBD1. CDR1 and CDR2 (germline): SEHNR, FQNEAQ (reference sequence). This CDR3 spans 15 amino acids. Trimming cost V 5 bases and J 0 bases; bases outside gene matches: 3. CDR3 coding DNA: TGTGCCAGCAGCATGACAGGGGTAGCCAAAAACATTCAGTACTTC. It encodes CASSMTGVAKNIQYF.

Of note for this clone: This same CDR3 is encoded by further DNA sequences in the sample. The CDR3 DNA is TGTGCCAGCAGTCAAACAGGGAGCTATGGCTACACCTTC. Protein product: CASSQTGSYGYTF. This chain uses TRBV6-5 with TRBJ1-2; perhaps TRBD1 as D (6 bases). This CDR3 is 13 amino acids long. CDR1 and CDR2 (germline): MNHEY, SVGAGI. V dropped 5 bases and J dropped 4 bases, with 11 bases sitting between them.

The chain employs TRBV18 and TRBJ2-3, with D possibly matching TRBD1 (6 bases). CDR1 is KGHSH and CDR2 is LQKENI in the germline V gene. V lost 0 bases to trimming and J lost 5 bases, with 9 bases between them. The CDR3 runs 14 residues. Written as DNA, the CDR3 is TGTGCCAGCTCACCACCGACAGGTCTAGATACGCAGTATTTT. Its protein product is CASSPPTGLDTQYF.

J is TRBJ1-1 and V is TRBV5-1; D may be TRBD1 (6 bases). The germline CDR1 and CDR2 sequences are SGHRS and YFSETQ. CDR3 size: 15 residues. Trimming took 0 bases from V and 0 from J, leaving 9 bases between them. CDR3 nucleotide sequence: TGCGCCAGCAGCTTGGCGGGGGGCGTGAACACTGAAGCTTTCTTT. This translates into CASSLAGGVNTEAFF.

The gene calls are TRBV6-1 and TRBJ1-3; D gene uncertain. Germline V gene lookup returns CDR1 MNHNS and CDR2 SASEGT. V was cut by 1 base and J by 0 bases, with 7 bases left in between. The CDR3 covers 15 residues. CDR3 amino acids: CASSEVGGSGNTIYF. The CDR3 DNA reads as TGTGCCAGCAGTGAAGTGGGAGGCTCTGGAAACACCATATATTTT.

The V and J genes are TRBV29-1 and TRBJ2-2; 8 bases line up with TRBD1. Germline-derived CDR1 and CDR2 are SQVTM and ANQGSEA. The V segment lost 0 bases and the J segment 4 bases; nucleotides outside the gene matches: 7. The CDR3 length is 16 residues. CDR3 in DNA: TGCAGCGTTGAAGATCTCCCAGGGGGCGGCACCGGGGAGCTGTTTTTT. Amino acids: CSVEDLPGGGTGELFF.

This rearrangement joins TRBV9 to TRBJ1-1, with TRBD1 identical over 12 bases. From germline, CDR1 is SGDLS and CDR2 YYNGEE. V trimming: 3 bases; J trimming: 0 bases; junction bases outside the gene matches: 9. CDR3 length: 18 amino acids. The CDR3 reads CASSGAGTGGPLNTEAFF. DNA for the CDR3: TGTGCCAGCAGCGGAGCAGGGACAGGGGGCCCACTGAACACTGAAGCTTTCTTT.

The V gene is TRBV5-1, the J gene TRBJ2-1; TRBD2 matches at 8 bases. CDR3 size: 16 residues. In germline, CDR1 is SGHRS, CDR2 YFSETQ. Losses at the gene ends were 0 bases for V and 3 bases for J; bases not matched to a gene: 5. Here the CDR3 DNA reads TGCGCCAGCAGCTTGGATGCGGGGGGCGACTACAATGAGCAGTTCTTC. Amino acid sequence: CASSLDAGGDYNEQFF.

The chain uses TRBV5-1 and TRBJ2-4; 8 nucleotides line up with TRBD1. Germline CDR1 SGHRS, CDR2 YFSETQ. V lost 2 bases, J lost 15 bases, and 19 bases stayed unmatched. This CDR3 is 16 amino acids long. CDR3 coding DNA: TGCGCCAGCAGCTTTACAGGGGGAGCAGGTGAGGGTTCTCGGTACTTC. It yields the protein CASSFTGGAGEGSRYF.

To note about this clone: One end of the junction does not line up with germline, which may come from a read error. This sequence joins TRBV5-4 and TRBJ2-7; 7 nucleotides agree with TRBD2. Germline V gene sequence: CDR1 SGHNT, CDR2 YYREEE (reference sequence). CDR3 length: 12 residues. The DNA of the CDR3 is TGTGCCAGCAGCCGACCGGGAGGATACGATAGCTTC. Residues: CASSRPGGYDSF.

The chain uses TRBV19 and TRBJ1-5; no clear D. The germline V gene has CDR1 LNHDA and CDR2 SQIVND (reference sequence). The CDR3 is 15 amino acids. The germline V and J ends were trimmed by 3 bases and 0 bases, with 9 bases remaining between them. CDR3 DNA: TGTGCCAGTAGTATGGAGTCGTATAGCAATCAGCCCCAGCATTTT. The encoded protein is CASSMESYSNQPQHF. The full variable domain, its missing parts supplied by reference TRBV19 and TRBJ1-5, is DGGITQSPKYLFRKEGQNVTLSCEQNLNHDAMYWYRQDPGQGLRLIYYSQIVNDFQKGDIAEGYSVSREKKESFPLTVTSAQKNPTAFYLCASSMESYSNQPQHFGDGTRLSIL.

The J gene is TRBJ1-1, the V gene TRBV6-5; no definite D call. V lost 7 bases to trimming and J lost 0 bases, with 15 bases between them. This CDR3 comprises 15 residues. CDR1 MNHEY and CDR2 SVGAGI come from the germline V gene. The CDR3 loop reads CASTLERALNTEAFF. For the CDR3, the DNA is TGTGCCAGCACCCTTGAGAGGGCGTTGAACACTGAAGCTTTCTTT.

This clone was counted only a few times. The CDR3 DNA follows: TGTGCCAGCTCACCACTAGACAGGGTGGGAACTGAAGCTTTCTTT. Translating gives CASSPLDRVGTEAFF. The chain couples TRBV18 to TRBJ1-1, with 7 bases lining up with TRBD1. The junction had 7 bases not matched to a gene; V was cut back by 1 base and J by 5 bases. The CDR3 spans 15 residues. Germline loops: CDR1 KGHSH, CDR2 LQKENI.

This chain links TRBV5-5 with TRBJ1-1; D is ambiguous. Germline loops: CDR1 SGHKS, CDR2 YYEKEE (reference sequence). CDR3 length equals 14 residues. V was trimmed by 2 bases and J by 4 bases, leaving 12 bases between them. For the CDR3, the DNA is TGTGCCAGCAGCTTACCAGGTCGGGGCACTGAAGCTTTCTTT. Protein: CASSLPGRGTEAFF. The whole variable domain, remainder taken from reference TRBV5-5 and TRBJ1-1, is DAGVTQSPTHLIKTRGQQVTLRCSPISGHKSVSWYQQVLGQGPQFIFQYYEKEERGRGNFPDRFSARQFPNYSSELNVNALLLGDSALYLCASSLPGRGTEAFFGQGTRLTVV.

The V and J genes are TRBV19 and TRBJ2-2; 8 bases match TRBD1. This CDR3 is built from 16 residues. Germline loops: CDR1 LNHDA, CDR2 SQIVND (reference sequence). The junction had 6 bases not matched to a gene; V was cut back by 4 bases and J by 2 bases. DNA of the CDR3: TGTGCCAGTAGTAAGGACAGGGCTCCAAACACCGGGGAGCTGTTTTTT. This codes for CASSKDRAPNTGELFF.

The chain employs TRBV29-1 and TRBJ2-3; 8 nucleotides agree with TRBD1. The length of the CDR3 is 15 residues. Germline assignment: CDR1 SQVTM and CDR2 ANQGSEA. Unmatched junction bases numbered 8, after V lost 4 bases and J lost 2 bases. The CDR3 protein is CSVAGQANPTDTQYF. CDR3 in DNA: TGCAGCGTTGCGGGACAGGCTAATCCCACAGATACGCAGTATTTT.